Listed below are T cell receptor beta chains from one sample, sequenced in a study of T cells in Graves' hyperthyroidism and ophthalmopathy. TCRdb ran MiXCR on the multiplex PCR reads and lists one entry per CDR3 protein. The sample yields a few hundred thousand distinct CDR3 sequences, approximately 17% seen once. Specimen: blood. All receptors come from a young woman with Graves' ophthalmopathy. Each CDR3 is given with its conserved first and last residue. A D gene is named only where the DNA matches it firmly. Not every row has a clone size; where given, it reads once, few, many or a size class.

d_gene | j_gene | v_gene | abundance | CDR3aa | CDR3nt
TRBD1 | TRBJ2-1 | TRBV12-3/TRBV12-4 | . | CASSDTPPPGTGSNEQFF | TGTGCCAGCAGTGACACACCCCCCCCCGGGACAGGGAGTAATGAGCAGTTCTTC
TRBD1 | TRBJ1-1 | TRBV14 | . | CASRQNRGKAFF | TGTGCCAGCAGACAAAACAGGGGAAAAGCTTTCTTT
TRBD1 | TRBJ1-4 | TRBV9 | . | CASSVTGQDATNEKLFF | TGTGCCAGCAGCGTCACTGGACAGGATGCAACTAATGAAAAACTGTTTTTT
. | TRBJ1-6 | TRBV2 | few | CASSDGRVYNSPLHF | TGTGCCAGCAGTGACGGCAGGGTGTATAATTCACCCCTCCACTTT
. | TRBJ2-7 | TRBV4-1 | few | CASSQEVGQGSNEQYF | TGCGCCAGCAGCCAAGAAGTGGGCCAGGGGAGCAACGAGCAGTACTTC
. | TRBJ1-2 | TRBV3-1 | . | CASSENLKHGYTF | TGTGCCAGCAGTGAAAATTTGAAGCATGGCTACACCTTC
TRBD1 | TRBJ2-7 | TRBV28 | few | CASKLFSGTGTNEQYF | TGTGCCAGCAAACTATTTTCCGGGACAGGGACCAACGAGCAGTACTTC
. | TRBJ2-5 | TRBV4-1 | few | CASSQETRAQETQYF | TGCGCCAGCAGCCAAGAAACTAGGGCCCAAGAGACCCAGTACTTC
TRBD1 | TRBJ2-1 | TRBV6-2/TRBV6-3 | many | CASSYAGTGGRRLSYNEQFF | TGTGCCAGCAGTTATGCCGGGACAGGGGGCAGGCGGCTCTCCTACAATGAGCAGTTCTTC
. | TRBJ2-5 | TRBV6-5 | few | CASSYGDSRVETQYF | TGTGCCAGCAGTTACGGGGACTCGAGGGTGGAGACCCAGTACTTC
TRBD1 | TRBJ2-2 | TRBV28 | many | CASSSQQGSGAGELFF | TGTGCCAGCAGTTCGCAACAGGGGAGCGGTGCCGGGGAGCTGTTTTTT
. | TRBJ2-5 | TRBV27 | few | CAIPTQRLQYF | TGTGCCATCCCAACCCAGCGGCTCCAGTACTTC
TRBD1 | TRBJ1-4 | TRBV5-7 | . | CASNQGTGDEKLFF | TGTGCCAGCAACCAAGGGACAGGCGACGAAAAACTGTTTTTT
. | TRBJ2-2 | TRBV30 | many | CAWSVQLEGSGELFF | TGTGCCTGGAGTGTACAGTTAGAAGGATCCGGGGAGCTGTTTTTT
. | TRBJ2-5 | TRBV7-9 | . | CASNVGTLQETQYF | TGTGCCAGCAACGTCGGGACTTTACAAGAGACCCAGTACTTC
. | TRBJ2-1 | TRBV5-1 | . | CASSLALETIYHNEQFF | TGCGCCAGCAGCTTGGCCCTGGAGACAATTTACCACAATGAGCAGTTCTTC
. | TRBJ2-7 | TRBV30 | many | CAWSVSWGLHHEQYF | TGTGCCTGGAGTGTATCCTGGGGATTACACCACGAGCAGTACTTC
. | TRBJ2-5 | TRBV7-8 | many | CASSYSGADATQYF | TGTGCCAGCAGCTATTCTGGGGCCGACGCCACCCAGTACTTC
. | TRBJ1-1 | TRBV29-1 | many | CSVVPRLNTEAFF | TGCAGCGTTGTCCCCAGATTGAACACTGAAGCTTTCTTT
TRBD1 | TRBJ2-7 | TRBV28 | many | CASSLPTGIHEQYF | TGTGCCAGCAGCCTACCGACAGGGATTCACGAGCAGTACTTC
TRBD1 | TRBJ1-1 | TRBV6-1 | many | CASRIQGDNTEAFF | TGTGCCAGCAGAATACAGGGGGATAACACTGAAGCTTTCTTT
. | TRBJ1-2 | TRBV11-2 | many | CASSLVSPGGYTF | TGTGCCAGCAGCTTAGTGTCCCCGGGGGGCTACACCTTC
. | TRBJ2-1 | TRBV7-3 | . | CASSTADEQFF | TGTGCCAGCAGTACGGCTGATGAGCAGTTCTTC
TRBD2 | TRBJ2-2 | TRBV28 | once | CASSRSSGATGELFF | TGTGCCAGCAGCCGTTCTAGCGGGGCCACCGGGGAGCTGTTTTTT
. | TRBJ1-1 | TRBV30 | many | CAWSKVTVNTEAFF | TGTGCCTGGAGTAAGGTGACAGTGAACACTGAAGCTTTCTTT
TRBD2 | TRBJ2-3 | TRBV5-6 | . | CASSSNSGGPSTDTQYF | TGTGCCAGCAGCTCGAATAGCGGGGGGCCTAGCACAGATACGCAGTATTTT
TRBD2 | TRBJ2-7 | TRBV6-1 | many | CASSIRTSGGPKSYEQYF | TGTGCCAGCAGTATTCGGACTAGCGGGGGGCCTAAATCCTACGAGCAGTACTTC
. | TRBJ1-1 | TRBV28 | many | CASRPLTANTEAFF | TGTGCCAGCAGACCCCTGACAGCGAACACTGAAGCTTTCTTT
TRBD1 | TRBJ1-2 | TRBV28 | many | CASSPPGQGFYGYTF | TGTGCCAGCAGTCCACCGGGACAGGGCTTCTATGGCTACACCTTC
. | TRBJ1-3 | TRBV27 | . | CASSLIFGGNTIYF | TGTGCCAGCAGTTTAATTTTCGGAGGAAACACCATATATTTT
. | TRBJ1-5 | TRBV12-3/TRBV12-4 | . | CASGMAGYNQPQHF | TGTGCCAGCGGAATGGCAGGGTACAATCAGCCCCAGCATTTT
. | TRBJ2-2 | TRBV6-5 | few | CASSYGQVVTGELFF | TGTGCCAGCAGTTACGGCCAGGTCGTCACCGGGGAGCTGTTTTTT
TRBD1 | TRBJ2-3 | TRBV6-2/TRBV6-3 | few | CASSGTGERGDRWTDTQYF | TGTGCCAGCAGTGGGACAGGGGAGCGTGGGGATCGATGGACAGATACGCAGTATTTT
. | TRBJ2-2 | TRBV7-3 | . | CASRDNAGELFF | TGTGCCAGCAGGGATAACGCCGGGGAGCTGTTTTTT
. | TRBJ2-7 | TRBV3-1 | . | CASSHDPGVYNEQYF | TGTGCCAGCAGCCATGACCCCGGGGTTTACAACGAGCAGTACTTC
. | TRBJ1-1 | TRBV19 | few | CASRTRGSPEAFF | TGTGCCAGCCGAACGCGGGGGTCGCCTGAAGCTTTCTTT
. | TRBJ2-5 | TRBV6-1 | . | CASRATLRYQETQYF | TGTGCCAGCAGAGCCACACTCAGGTACCAAGAGACCCAGTACTTC
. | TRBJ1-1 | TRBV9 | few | CASSVGDGGSTTEAFF | TGTGCCAGCAGCGTAGGGGACGGGGGAAGTACCACTGAAGCTTTCTTT
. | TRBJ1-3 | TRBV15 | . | CATSLGTGNTIYF | TGTGCCACCAGCCTGGGGACGGGAAACACCATATATTTT
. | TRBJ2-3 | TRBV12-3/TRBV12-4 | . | CASSEEGAADTQYF | TGTGCCAGCAGTGAGGAGGGGGCGGCAGATACGCAGTATTTT
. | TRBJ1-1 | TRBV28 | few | CASVRSNTEAFF | TGTGCCAGTGTGCGCAGCAACACTGAAGCTTTCTTT
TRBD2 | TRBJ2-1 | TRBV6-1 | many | CAIQGLAESNEQFF | TGTGCCATCCAGGGACTAGCGGAGAGCAATGAGCAGTTCTTC
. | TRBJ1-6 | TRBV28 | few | CASSSRQASSPLHF | TGTGCCAGCAGTTCAAGACAGGCTTCTTCACCCCTCCACTTT
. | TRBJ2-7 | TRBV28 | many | CASMTEIYEQYF | TGTGCCAGCATGACGGAGATCTACGAGCAGTACTTC
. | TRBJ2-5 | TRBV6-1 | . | CASSGWDSGGRETQYF | TGTGCCAGCAGTGGGTGGGATTCAGGGGGGCGGGAGACCCAGTACTTC
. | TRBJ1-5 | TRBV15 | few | CATQLFGSNQPQHF | TGTGCCACCCAACTTTTCGGCAGCAATCAGCCCCAGCATTTT
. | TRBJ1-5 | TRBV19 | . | CASSIRGTRGNQPQHF | TGTGCCAGTAGTATTAGGGGGACGAGGGGCAATCAGCCCCAGCATTTT
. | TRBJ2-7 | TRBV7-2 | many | CASSLVRQERYEQYF | TGTGCCAGCAGCTTAGTGAGACAGGAAAGATACGAGCAGTACTTC
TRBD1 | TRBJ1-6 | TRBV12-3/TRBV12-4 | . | CASRRQGLGNSPLHF | TGTGCCAGCAGGCGACAGGGGTTAGGTAATTCACCCCTCCACTTT
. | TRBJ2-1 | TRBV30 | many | CAWSTANYNEQFF | TGTGCCTGGAGTACAGCCAACTACAATGAGCAGTTCTTC
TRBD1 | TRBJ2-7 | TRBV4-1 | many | CASSPMQGVYEQYF | TGCGCCAGCAGCCCTATGCAGGGGGTCTACGAGCAGTACTTC
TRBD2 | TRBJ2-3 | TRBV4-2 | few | CASSQGLAGADTQYF | TGTGCCAGCAGCCAAGGACTAGCGGGGGCAGATACGCAGTATTTT
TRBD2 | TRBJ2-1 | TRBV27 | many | CASSLSSGGFNEQFF | TGTGCCAGCAGTTTAAGCTCGGGAGGGTTCAATGAGCAGTTCTTC
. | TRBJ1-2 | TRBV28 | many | CASSGSLNYGYTF | TGTGCCAGCAGTGGCAGCCTCAACTATGGCTACACCTTC